This TCR beta chain was obtained from a study of T cells expressing NK-cell markers. Study overall: Source material for TCR beta repertoires consisted of sorted CD3+CD56+NKG2C+, CD3+CD56+NKG2C- and CD3+CD56-NKG2C+ T cells. The authors sequenced eight donors, of whom seven were HCMV-seropositive and one was seronegative. Study-level findings and limits: One observes that, in a few donors, these clonotypes were also the leading ones within the CD3+CD56-NKG2C+ fraction.

The CDR3 consists of 15 residues. TCRdb re-called the 5' RACE reads; every CDR3 protein appears as one record, without DNA. Its listing shows hundreds of thousands of distinct CDR3 sequences. With regard to this clonotype: Its cognate antigen is unknown.

J is TRBJ1-5 and V is TRBV23-1; TCRdb lists TRBD1, though no DNA is available to test this call. TRBV23-1 carries the ORF label, with uncertain function. Input material: blood T cells: a sorted CD56 or NKG2C T cell subset, CD4+ or CD8+ T cells, or bulk PBMC T cells (not recorded which). The receptor was derived from a man aged 18-70 years in good health. The CDR3 sequence: CASSRGRDSNQPQHF.